This T cell receptor beta chain derives from a study of T cell repertoires in cytomegalovirus infection. The overall study: Indications of both CMV infection and matching HLA type were provided by public TCR beta signatures. Findings of the study overall: HLA-C-restricted CMV-specific TCR beta clonotypes were dominant in the ex vivo response.

TCRdb processed the reads anew with MiXCR; each CDR3 protein has one entry. The table lists approximately 590,000 distinct CDR3 sequences, almost 40% of them singletons. Concerning this clonotype itself: The antigen is unknown.

Germline V CDR1 and CDR2: MGHRA, YSYEKL. CDR3 length: 13 amino acids. With 0 bases removed from V and 10 bases from J, the gap between germline ends came to 11 bases. The source is a human donor in good health (CMV status not recorded). Some clones in this sample may be carry-over from other donors' samples. V is TRBV4-1 and J is TRBJ2-3, with D hard to call. The starting material was cultured PBMCs, obtained from culture after CMV antigen stimulation. The CDR3 DNA sequence: TGCGCCAGCAGCCAAGATAAAGCCTTGGCGCAGTATTTT. Amino acid sequence: CASSQDKALAQYF.